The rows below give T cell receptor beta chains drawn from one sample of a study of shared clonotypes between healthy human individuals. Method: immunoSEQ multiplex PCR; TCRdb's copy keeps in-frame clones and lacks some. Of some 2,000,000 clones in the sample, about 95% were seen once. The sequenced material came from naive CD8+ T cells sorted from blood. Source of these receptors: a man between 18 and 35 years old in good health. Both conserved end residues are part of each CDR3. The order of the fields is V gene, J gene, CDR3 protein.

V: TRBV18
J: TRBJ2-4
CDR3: CASSDPGLAVLLAKNIQYF

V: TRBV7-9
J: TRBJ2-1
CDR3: CASSLDLNNEQFF

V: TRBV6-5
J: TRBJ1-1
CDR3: CASSYSEGTEAFF

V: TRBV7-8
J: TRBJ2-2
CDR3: CASSPFTGELFF

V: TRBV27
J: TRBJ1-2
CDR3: CASTRSLGTGVPDYGYTF

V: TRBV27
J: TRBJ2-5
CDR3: CASSSALRSGETQYF

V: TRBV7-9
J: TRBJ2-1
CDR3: CASSLVLAGVNEQFF

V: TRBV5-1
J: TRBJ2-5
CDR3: CASSEDGGPFLETQYF

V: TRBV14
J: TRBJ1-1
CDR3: CASSQDGALAEAFF

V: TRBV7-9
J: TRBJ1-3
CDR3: CASSHYQTAGNTIYF

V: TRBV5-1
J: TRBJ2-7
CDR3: CASSPRLAGEYEQYF

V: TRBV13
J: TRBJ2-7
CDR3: CASSSRDYGPYEQYF

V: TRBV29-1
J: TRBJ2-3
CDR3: CSVLGTSGSSDTQYF

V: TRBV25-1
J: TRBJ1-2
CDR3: CASSEFIGGGYGYTF

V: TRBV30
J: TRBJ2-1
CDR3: CAWSRGPTNEQFF

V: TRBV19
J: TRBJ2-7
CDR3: CASSPWTGYEQYF

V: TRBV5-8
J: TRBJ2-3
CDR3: CASEAGGADTQYF

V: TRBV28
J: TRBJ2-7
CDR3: CASSFRPIDEQYF

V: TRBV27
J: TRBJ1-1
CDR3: CASSSFTNTEAFF